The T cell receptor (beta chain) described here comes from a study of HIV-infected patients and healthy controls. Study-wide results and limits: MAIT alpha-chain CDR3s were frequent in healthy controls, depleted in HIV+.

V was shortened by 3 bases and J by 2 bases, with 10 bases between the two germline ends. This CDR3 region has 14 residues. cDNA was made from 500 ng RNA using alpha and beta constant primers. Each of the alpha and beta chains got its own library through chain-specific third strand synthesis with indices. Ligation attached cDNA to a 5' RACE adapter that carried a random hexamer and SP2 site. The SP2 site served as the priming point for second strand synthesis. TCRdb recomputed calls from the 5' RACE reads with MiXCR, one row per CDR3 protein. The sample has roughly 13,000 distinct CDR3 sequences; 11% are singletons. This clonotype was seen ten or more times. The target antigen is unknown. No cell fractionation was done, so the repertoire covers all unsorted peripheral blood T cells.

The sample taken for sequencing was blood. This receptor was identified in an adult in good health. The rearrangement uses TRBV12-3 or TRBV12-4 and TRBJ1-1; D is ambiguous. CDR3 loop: CASSLQRSNTEAFF. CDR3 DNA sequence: TGTGCCAGCAGTTTGCAGAGAAGCAACACTGAAGCTTTCTTT.